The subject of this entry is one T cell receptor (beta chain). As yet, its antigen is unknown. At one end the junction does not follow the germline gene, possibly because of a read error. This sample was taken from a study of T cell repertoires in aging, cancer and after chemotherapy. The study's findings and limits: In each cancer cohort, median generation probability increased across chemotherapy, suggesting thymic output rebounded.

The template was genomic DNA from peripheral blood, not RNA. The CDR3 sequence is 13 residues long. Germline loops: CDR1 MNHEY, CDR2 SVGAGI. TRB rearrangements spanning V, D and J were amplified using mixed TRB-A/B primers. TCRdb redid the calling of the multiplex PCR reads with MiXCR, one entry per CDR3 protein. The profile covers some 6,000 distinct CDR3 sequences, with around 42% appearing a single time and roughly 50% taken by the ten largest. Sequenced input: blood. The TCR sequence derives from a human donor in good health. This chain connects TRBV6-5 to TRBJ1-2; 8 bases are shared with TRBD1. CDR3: CAPPTPTGGGYTF. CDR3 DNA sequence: TGCGCCCCACCTACCCCCACAGGGGGTGGCTACACCTTC.